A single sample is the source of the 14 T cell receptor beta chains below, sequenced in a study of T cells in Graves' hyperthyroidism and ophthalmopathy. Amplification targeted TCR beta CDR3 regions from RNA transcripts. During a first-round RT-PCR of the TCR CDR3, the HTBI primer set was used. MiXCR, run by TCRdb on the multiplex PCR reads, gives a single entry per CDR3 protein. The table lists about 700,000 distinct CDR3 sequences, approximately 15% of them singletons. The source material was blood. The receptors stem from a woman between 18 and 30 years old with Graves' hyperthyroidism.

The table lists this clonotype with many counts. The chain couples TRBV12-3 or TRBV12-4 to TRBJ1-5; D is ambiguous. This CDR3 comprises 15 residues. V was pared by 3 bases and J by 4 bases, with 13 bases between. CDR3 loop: CASSLATQGNQPQHF. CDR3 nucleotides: TGTGCCAGCAGTTTGGCCACGCAAGGGAATCAGCCCCAGCATTTT.

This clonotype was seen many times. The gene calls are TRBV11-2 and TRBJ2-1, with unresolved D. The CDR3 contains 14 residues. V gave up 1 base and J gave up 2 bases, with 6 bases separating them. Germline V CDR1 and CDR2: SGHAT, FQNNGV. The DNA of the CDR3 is TGTGCCAGCAGCTTAGCTAGAGCCTACAATGAGCAGTTCTTC. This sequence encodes CASSLARAYNEQFF.

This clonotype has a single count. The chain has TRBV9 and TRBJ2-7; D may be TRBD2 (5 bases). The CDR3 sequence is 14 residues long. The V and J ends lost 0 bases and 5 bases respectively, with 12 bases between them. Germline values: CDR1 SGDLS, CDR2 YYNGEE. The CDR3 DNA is TGTGCCAGCAGCGTAGCTACGGGGTCTCACGAGCAGTACTTC. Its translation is CASSVATGSHEQYF.

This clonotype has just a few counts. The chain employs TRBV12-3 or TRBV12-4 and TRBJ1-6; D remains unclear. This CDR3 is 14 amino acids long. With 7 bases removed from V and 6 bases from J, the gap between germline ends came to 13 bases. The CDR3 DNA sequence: TGTGCCAGCACCCCGGACGGGATTAATTCACCCCTCCACTTT. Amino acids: CASTPDGINSPLHF.

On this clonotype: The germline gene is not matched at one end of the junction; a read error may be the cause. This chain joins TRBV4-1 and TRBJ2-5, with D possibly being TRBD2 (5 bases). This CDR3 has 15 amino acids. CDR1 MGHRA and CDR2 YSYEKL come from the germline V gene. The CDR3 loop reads CAGSPQMGDQETQYF. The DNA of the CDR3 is TGCGCCGGCAGCCCTCAAATGGGAGACCAAGAGACCCAGTACTTC.

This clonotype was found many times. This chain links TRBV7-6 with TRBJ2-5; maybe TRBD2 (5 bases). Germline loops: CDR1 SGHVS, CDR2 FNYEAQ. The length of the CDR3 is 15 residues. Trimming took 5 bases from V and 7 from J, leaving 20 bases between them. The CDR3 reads CASSLLIGVDGTQYF. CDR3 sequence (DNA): TGTGCCAGCAGCCTATTAATCGGGGTCGATGGGACCCAGTACTTC.

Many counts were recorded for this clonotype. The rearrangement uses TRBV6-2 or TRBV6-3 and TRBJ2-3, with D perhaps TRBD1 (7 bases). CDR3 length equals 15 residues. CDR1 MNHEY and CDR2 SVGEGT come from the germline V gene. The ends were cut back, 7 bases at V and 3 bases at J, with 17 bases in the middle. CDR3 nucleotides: TGTGCCAGCACCCTCGAACAGGGGAGGACAGATACGCAGTATTTT. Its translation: CASTLEQGRTDTQYF.

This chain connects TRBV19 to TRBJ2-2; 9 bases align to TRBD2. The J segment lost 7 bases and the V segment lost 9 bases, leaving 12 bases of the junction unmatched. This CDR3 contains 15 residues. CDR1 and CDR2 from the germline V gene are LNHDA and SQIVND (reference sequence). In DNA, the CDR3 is TGTGCCAGCAGACATGCGGGAGGGCCAGGCGGGGAGCTGTTTTTT. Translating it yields CASRHAGGPGGELFF.

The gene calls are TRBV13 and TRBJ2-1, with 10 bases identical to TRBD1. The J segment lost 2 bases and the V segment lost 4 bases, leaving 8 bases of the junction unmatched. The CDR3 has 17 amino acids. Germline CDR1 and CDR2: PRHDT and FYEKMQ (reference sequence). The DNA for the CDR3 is TGTGCCAGCAGCTCCCTACCGGGACAGGGGACCTACAATGAGCAGTTCTTC. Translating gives CASSSLPGQGTYNEQFF. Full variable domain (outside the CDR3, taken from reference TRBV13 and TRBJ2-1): AAGVIQSPRHLIKEKRETATLKCYPIPRHDTVYWYQQGPGQDPQFLISFYEKMQSDKGSIPDRFSAQQFSDYHSELNMSSLELGDSALYFCASSSLPGQGTYNEQFFGPGTRLTVL.

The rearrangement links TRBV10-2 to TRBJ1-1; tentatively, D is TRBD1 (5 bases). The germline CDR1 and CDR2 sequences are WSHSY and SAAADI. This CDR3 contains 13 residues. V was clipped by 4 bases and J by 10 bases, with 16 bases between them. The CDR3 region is CASSVTGPAGAFF. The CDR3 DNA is TGCGCCAGCAGTGTTACAGGTCCGGCTGGAGCTTTCTTT.

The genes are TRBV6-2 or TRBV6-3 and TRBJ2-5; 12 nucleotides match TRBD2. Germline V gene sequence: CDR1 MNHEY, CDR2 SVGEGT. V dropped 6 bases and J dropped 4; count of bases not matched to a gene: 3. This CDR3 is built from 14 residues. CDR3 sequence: CASRWTSGAETQYF. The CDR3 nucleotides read TGTGCCAGCAGGTGGACTAGCGGGGCAGAGACCCAGTACTTC.

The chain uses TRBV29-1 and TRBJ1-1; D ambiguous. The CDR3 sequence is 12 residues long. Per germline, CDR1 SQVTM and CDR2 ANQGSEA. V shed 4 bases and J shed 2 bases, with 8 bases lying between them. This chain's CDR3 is CSVAGINTEAFF. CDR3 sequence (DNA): TGCAGCGTTGCCGGGATAAACACTGAAGCTTTCTTT.

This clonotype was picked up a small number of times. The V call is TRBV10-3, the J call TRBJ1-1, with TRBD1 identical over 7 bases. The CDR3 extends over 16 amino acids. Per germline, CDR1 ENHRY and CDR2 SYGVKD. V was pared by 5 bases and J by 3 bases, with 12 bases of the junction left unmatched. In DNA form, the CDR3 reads TGTGCCATCAGTACGACTGGGACAGCCCAACACACTGAAGCTTTCTTT. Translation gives CAISTTGTAQHTEAFF.

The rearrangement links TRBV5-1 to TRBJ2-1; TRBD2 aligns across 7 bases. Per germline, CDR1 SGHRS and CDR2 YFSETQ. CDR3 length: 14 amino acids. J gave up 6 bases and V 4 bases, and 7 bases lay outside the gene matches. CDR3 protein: CASSPREAGNEQFF. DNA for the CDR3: TGCGCCAGCAGCCCTCGGGAGGCGGGCAATGAGCAGTTCTTC.